This T cell receptor (beta chain) was profiled in a study of blood T cell repertoires in COVID-19. About the study: The cDNA or gDNA used as material had been derived from T cells, B-cell-depleted T cells, or PBMCs.

Study members were between about 18 and 95 years old and lived in 20 to 30 US regions. The recovered donors of Cohort 3 showed two negative PCRs, clearance, or symptom resolution. Measured with immunoSEQ multiplex PCR; TCRdb has only the in-frame clones, and not every one. This table holds roughly 360,000 clones, around four fifths found once. The V and J ends lost 0 bases and 2 bases respectively, with 10 bases between them. The CDR3 is 16 residues long. Germline CDR1 is LGHNA and CDR2 is YSLEER. Material: PBMCs or T cells enriched from blood (not recorded which). The rearrangement uses TRBV4-3 and TRBJ2-2; the D is unclear. This clonotype originated in a woman aged 50 to 60 who had recovered from COVID-19. CDR3 nucleotides: TGCGCCAGCAGCCAAGATTGGCAGGTTAACACCGGGGAGCTGTTTTTT. Translation: CASSQDWQVNTGELFF.